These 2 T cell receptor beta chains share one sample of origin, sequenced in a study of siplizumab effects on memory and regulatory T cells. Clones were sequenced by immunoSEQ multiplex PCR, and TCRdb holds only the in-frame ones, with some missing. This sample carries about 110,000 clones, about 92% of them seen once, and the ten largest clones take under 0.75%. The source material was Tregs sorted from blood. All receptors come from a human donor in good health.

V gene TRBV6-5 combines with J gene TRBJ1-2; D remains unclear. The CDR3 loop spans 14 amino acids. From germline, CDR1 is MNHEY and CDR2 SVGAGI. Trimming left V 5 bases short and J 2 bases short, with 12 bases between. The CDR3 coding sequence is TGTGCCAGCAGTGAAGTCGGCATAAACTATGGCTACACCTTC. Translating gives CASSEVGINYGYTF.

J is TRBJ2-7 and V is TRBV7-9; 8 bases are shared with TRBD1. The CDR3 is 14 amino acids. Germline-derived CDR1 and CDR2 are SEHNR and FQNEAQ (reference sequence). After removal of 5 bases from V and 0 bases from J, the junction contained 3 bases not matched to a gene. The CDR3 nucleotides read TGTGCCAGCAGCCGGGACAGGCTCTCCTACGAGCAGTACTTC. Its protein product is CASSRDRLSYEQYF.